The 28 T cell receptor beta chains presented below share a single source sample, sequenced in a study of blood T cells in healthy people across ages. It was with a sample-barcoded 5' primer and a J-beta primer mix that a second PCR of about 6 to 12 cycles was run. A single record per CDR3 protein comes from TCRdb applying MiXCR to the 5' RACE reads. This table has approximately 960,000 distinct CDR3 sequences, about 29% appearing once. This sample also appeared in a second study, on T cells of mothers and their children.

The sequencing sample was made of blood. These receptor sequences come from a woman aged 35 to 49 in good health.

This clonotype was counted at least ten times. The chain uses TRBV6-5 and TRBJ2-7, with 10 bases identical to TRBD1. The CDR3 loop spans 15 amino acids. The junction had 6 bases not matched to a gene; V was cut back by 0 bases and J by 7 bases. Germline CDR1 MNHEY, CDR2 SVGAGI. CDR3 loop: CASSYSTTGGEEQYF. The DNA for the CDR3 is TGTGCCAGCAGTTACTCTACGACAGGGGGCGAGGAGCAGTACTTC.

This clonotype was found once. The J gene is TRBJ1-1, the V gene TRBV29-1, with 10 bases aligning to TRBD1. V was clipped by 7 bases and J by 6 bases; unmatched bases: 5. CDR1 is SQVTM and CDR2 is ANQGSEA in the germline V gene. The length of the CDR3 is 12 residues. As DNA, the CDR3 is TGCAGCGCAAAGACAGGGGGCCCTGAAGCTTTCTTT. As protein: CSAKTGGPEAFF.

This clonotype was recorded a few times. Sequence at one end of the junction differs from germline and may be a read error. This chain's CDR3 is CASSLETVMNTEAFF. CDR3 in DNA: TGCGCCAGCAGCTTGGAGACAGTTATGAACACTGAAGCTTTCTTT. V and J are TRBV7-3 and TRBJ1-1; tentatively, D is TRBD1 (5 bases). Germline loops: CDR1 SGHTA, CDR2 FQGTGA. This CDR3 has 15 residues.

The sample holds a few counts of this clonotype. A much larger clone sits a single nucleotide away, making a read error possible. The rearrangement links TRBV6-2 or TRBV6-3 to TRBJ1-2; D remains ambiguous. Trimming cost V 0 bases and J 6 bases, with 14 bases left between them. Germline V gene lookup returns CDR1 MNHEY and CDR2 SVGEGT. CDR3 length: 15 amino acids. The DNA for the CDR3 is TGTGCCAGCAGTTACTCGAGTTCAGGCGGCCATGGCTACACCTTC. Protein: CASSYSSSGGHGYTF.

This clonotype was picked up many times. The chain couples TRBV5-1 to TRBJ1-1; TRBD1 is a possible D gene (5 bases). The germline gives CDR1 SGHRS, CDR2 YFSETQ. Trimming stripped 5 bases from V and 5 bases from J, with 16 bases between. The CDR3 runs to 14 residues. The CDR3 loop is CASRGPQGETEAFF. CDR3 nucleotides: TGCGCCAGCAGAGGTCCCCAGGGAGAGACTGAAGCTTTCTTT.

This chain uses TRBV18 with TRBJ1-2, with D possibly TRBD1 on 5 matching bases. The CDR3 totals 16 residues. Germline CDR1 KGHSH, CDR2 LQKENI. The V and J ends lost 2 bases and 8 bases respectively, with 21 bases between them. The CDR3 sequence is CASSPGILVAGQGYTF. The CDR3 DNA sequence: TGTGCCAGCTCACCAGGTATTCTAGTGGCAGGGCAAGGCTACACCTTC.

This clonotype was counted many times. CDR3 DNA: TGTGCCAGCAGTACTAGCGGACTAGCCAAAAACATTCAGTACTTC. Its protein is CASSTSGLAKNIQYF. This chain uses TRBV28 with TRBJ2-4; 8 bases are shared with TRBD2. The V segment lost 5 bases and the J segment 0 bases; nucleotides outside the gene matches: 3. CDR1 is MDHEN, CDR2 SYDVKM, per germline. The CDR3 totals 15 residues.

The chain joins TRBV4-1 to TRBJ2-5; 13 nucleotides line up with TRBD2. The CDR3 loop spans 17 amino acids. Germline CDR1 MGHRA, CDR2 YSYEKL. Trimming cost V 3 bases and J 11 bases; bases outside gene matches: 15. The CDR3 nucleotides read TGCGCCAGCAGCCAGTTACTAGCGGGGGGGCTTCTGTATGAGCAGTACTTC. As protein: CASSQLLAGGLLYEQYF.

This chain joins TRBV18 and TRBJ2-3; D gene uncertain. The V gene lost 6 bases and the J gene lost 2 bases, with 6 bases spanning the gap. CDR3 size: 12 residues. Germline CDR1 and CDR2: KGHSH and LQKENI. CDR3 DNA sequence: TGTGCCAGCTCCGCCTACACAGATACGCAGTATTTT. Amino acid sequence: CASSAYTDTQYF.

The rearrangement joins TRBV7-2 to TRBJ2-1; no clear D gene. CDR3 length equals 15 residues. The germline gives CDR1 SGHTA, CDR2 FQGNSA. Trimming removed 2 bases from V and 6 bases from J, with 14 bases in between. CDR3 coding DNA: TGTGCCAGCAGCTTACCGGTGCCAGCTCGCAATGAGCAGTTCTTC. This codes for CASSLPVPARNEQFF.

This clonotype has more than one count but fewer than ten. In DNA, the CDR3 is TGTGCCAGCAGTTTAGGTAGCAGAGGCGAGCAGTACTTC. Its protein product is CASSLGSRGEQYF. The rearrangement uses TRBV12-3 or TRBV12-4 and TRBJ2-7; D gene ambiguous. CDR3 length: 13 residues. V was clipped by 1 base and J by 6 bases, with 10 bases between them.

This clonotype has a count of ten or more. The chain carries TRBV4-2 and TRBJ2-1; maybe TRBD2 (5 bases). The germline V gene has CDR1 LGHNA and CDR2 YNFKEQ. This CDR3 spans 17 amino acids. V lost 1 base to trimming and J lost 8 bases, with 21 bases between them. CDR3 in amino acids: CASSQASPGTRAYEQFF. The CDR3 DNA is TGTGCCAGCAGCCAAGCTTCTCCGGGAACACGAGCCTATGAGCAGTTCTTC.

The V and J genes are TRBV7-2 and TRBJ2-7, with D perhaps TRBD1 (6 bases). Germline CDR1 and CDR2: SGHTA and FQGNSA. The CDR3 sequence is 16 residues long. V lost 5 bases to trimming and J lost 7 bases, with 24 bases between them. The CDR3 DNA reads as TGTGCCAGCAGCCAACCAGGGGTACGGGCCTACAATGAGCAGTACTTC. This translates into CASSQPGVRAYNEQYF.

This clonotype has just a few counts. CDR3 loop: CSVRGTSSYEQYF. The CDR3 nucleotides are TGCAGCGTCCGTGGGACTAGCAGCTACGAGCAGTACTTC. The chain recombines TRBV29-1 with TRBJ2-7, with 9 bases fitting TRBD2. Germline V gives CDR1 SQVTM, CDR2 ANQGSEA. This CDR3 has 13 amino acids. With 6 bases clipped from V and 3 bases from J, the junction kept 6 bases outside the gene matches.

This clonotype was seen a few times. V is TRBV12-3 or TRBV12-4 and J is TRBJ1-3, with D possibly TRBD1 on 5 matching bases. The CDR3 is made up of 18 amino acids. V gave up 1 base and J gave up 0 bases, with 16 bases separating them. This chain's CDR3 is CASSLVFLSGGSGNTIYF. CDR3 bases: TGTGCCAGCAGTTTAGTGTTCCTGTCGGGGGGCTCTGGAAACACCATATATTTT.

This clonotype was counted a few times. The chain joins TRBV9 to TRBJ1-1; the match to TRBD1 covers 8 bases. The CDR3 has 16 residues. Trimming cost V 0 bases and J 0 bases; bases outside gene matches: 4. Per the germline V gene, CDR1 is SGDLS and CDR2 is YYNGEE. The CDR3 DNA follows: TGTGCCAGCAGCGTAGAGCCAGGGGGCATGAACACTGAAGCTTTCTTT. Translated: CASSVEPGGMNTEAFF.

The V and J genes are TRBV28 and TRBJ2-2; 7 positions match TRBD1. Trimming cost V 8 bases and J 5 bases; bases outside gene matches: 8. This CDR3 region has 14 residues. Germline V gene lookup returns CDR1 MDHEN and CDR2 SYDVKM. The CDR3 loop is CASVGQFVTGELFF. CDR3 nucleotide sequence: TGTGCCAGCGTGGGACAGTTTGTGACCGGGGAGCTGTTTTTT.

In regard to this clonotype: A much larger clone lies a single base off, so this may be a read error. This sequence joins TRBV29-1 and TRBJ2-7; no firm D call. CDR1 SQVTM and CDR2 ANQGSEA come from the germline V gene. This CDR3 region has 12 residues. CDR3 residues: CCVSTRSYEQYF. CDR3 sequence (DNA): TGCTGCGTTTCGACTCGCTCCTACGAGCAGTACTTC.

DNA of the CDR3: TGTGCCAGCAGTTTGATGGACAGGGGCAAGGGTGAGCAGTTCTTC. Translation: CASSLMDRGKGEQFF. This chain uses TRBV28 with TRBJ2-1; 9 bases are a match to TRBD1. CDR3 length: 15 amino acids. Germline V lookup: CDR1 MDHEN, CDR2 SYDVKM. V lost 3 bases and J lost 9; bases outside the gene matches: 9.

In the case of this clonotype: Its ends do not fully match the called genes, so a read error is possible. The V gene is TRBV12-3 or TRBV12-4, the J gene TRBJ1-5; 9 bases agree with TRBD1. This CDR3 comprises 15 residues. CDR3: CAGSKNRGQGQPQHF. The CDR3 DNA reads as TGTGCCGGCAGCAAAAACAGGGGGCAAGGGCAGCCCCAGCATTTT.

About this clonotype itself: A read error may account for a junction end that differs from germline. This chain uses TRBV12-3 or TRBV12-4 with TRBJ1-1; D gene unclear. The CDR3 has 14 amino acids. The CDR3 reads CASSLGGMNTVAFF. CDR3 nucleotide sequence: TGTGCCAGCAGTTTAGGGGGTATGAACACTGTAGCTTTCTTT.

With respect to this clonotype: This may stem from a read error, because a much larger clone lies one nucleotide away. The chain is built from TRBV24-1 and TRBJ2-1; 7 bases match TRBD1. This CDR3 is built from 14 residues. Germline V CDR1 and CDR2: KGHDR, SFDVKD. In nucleotides, the CDR3 is TGTGCCACCAGTAGGGGGCGCCCCTACGATGAGCAGTTCTTC. This codes for CATSRGRPYDEQFF.

The chain couples TRBV4-3 to TRBJ2-1; perhaps TRBD2 as D (7 bases). Deletions cut 0 bases from V and 9 bases from J, with 18 bases between. CDR1 and CDR2 from the germline V gene are LGHNA and YSLEER. The CDR3 is made up of 16 amino acids. The CDR3 is CASSQEPAGARTEQFF. As DNA, the CDR3 is TGCGCCAGCAGCCAAGAACCCGCGGGGGCGAGGACTGAGCAGTTCTTC.

This clonotype has only a few counts. The chain recombines TRBV20-1 with TRBJ1-2; possibly TRBD1 for D (5 bases). Trimming removed 0 bases from V and 0 bases from J, with 14 bases in between. Germline CDR1 reads DFQATT; CDR2 reads SNEGSKA (reference sequence). This CDR3 spans 16 amino acids. In nucleotides, the CDR3 is TGCAGTGCTAGAGATCCGGGAGGGGCGTCTAACTATGGCTACACCTTC. It yields the protein CSARDPGGASNYGYTF.

As concerns this clonotype: Since a much larger clone is just one base distant, this may be a read error. This chain joins TRBV4-3 and TRBJ2-5; D is possibly TRBD1 (6 bases). Germline V gives CDR1 LGHNA, CDR2 YSLEER. The CDR3 is made up of 13 amino acids. CDR3 in amino acids: CAGSQGRFETQYF. CDR3 nucleotide sequence: TGCGCCGGCAGCCAGGGGCGTTTCGAGACCCAGTACTTC.

This chain connects TRBV19 to TRBJ2-7, with D perhaps TRBD1 (6 bases). The length of the CDR3 is 15 residues. V gave up 6 bases and J gave up 7 bases, with 22 bases separating them. Germline V gene sequence: CDR1 LNHDA, CDR2 SQIVND (reference sequence). The DNA of the CDR3 is TGTGCCAGTAGGACGGGACACCTTTCCCACAATGAGCAGTACTTC. Residues: CASRTGHLSHNEQYF.

Many counts were recorded for this clonotype. The CDR3 reads CSANIQGAKNIQYF. CDR3 in DNA: TGCAGTGCTAATATACAGGGGGCCAAAAACATTCAGTACTTC. The V and J genes are TRBV20-1 and TRBJ2-4; 7 bases map to TRBD1. This CDR3 is 14 amino acids long. Germline V gene lookup returns CDR1 DFQATT and CDR2 SNEGSKA (reference sequence). V shed 4 bases and J 1 base; nucleotides not matched to a gene: 4.

This clonotype was seen at least ten times. The chain employs TRBV7-9 and TRBJ1-2; tentatively, D is TRBD1 (6 bases). Trimming pared 4 bases from V and 1 base from J, leaving 16 bases between. The germline gives CDR1 SEHNR, CDR2 FQNEAQ (reference sequence). The length of the CDR3 is 16 residues. The CDR3 sequence: CASSSVSGEGNYGYTF. In DNA form, the CDR3 reads TGTGCCAGCAGCTCCGTGTCAGGGGAGGGTAACTATGGCTACACCTTC.